These 8 T cell receptor beta chains were sequenced from one sample in a study of cytomegalovirus exposure and HLA in healthy donors. Researchers ran the PCR with 60 Vbeta and 13 Jbeta primers. Repertoires were generated with immunoSEQ multiplex PCR, while TCRdb's copy carries only in-frame clones and drops some. The table includes about 110,000 clones, roughly 71% detected once. The specimen was PBMCs. The source of these receptors is a man in his forties in good health and CMV-seropositive.

J is TRBJ1-2 and V is TRBV5-5, with TRBD1 identical over 8 bases. Trimming cost V 2 bases and J 4 bases; bases outside gene matches: 13. This CDR3 contains 17 residues. CDR1 SGHKS and CDR2 YYEKEE come from the germline V gene (reference sequence). The CDR3 DNA is TGTGCCAGCAGCTTCGCCGAGACAGGGGTGAATAGCTATGGCTACACCTTC. Translating gives CASSFAETGVNSYGYTF. Complete variable domain (other parts from reference TRBV5-5 and TRBJ1-2): DAGVTQSPTHLIKTRGQQVTLRCSPISGHKSVSWYQQVLGQGPQFIFQYYEKEERGRGNFPDRFSARQFPNYSSELNVNALLLGDSALYLCASSFAETGVNSYGYTFGSGTRLTVV.

The V call is TRBV27, the J call TRBJ2-2; the match to TRBD1 covers 8 bases. The length of the CDR3 is 18 residues. Germline CDR1 is MNHEY and CDR2 is SMNVEV (reference sequence). V trimming: 5 bases; J trimming: 4 bases; junction bases outside the gene matches: 15. The CDR3 bases are TGTGCCAGCAGTCCACAGGGGGGTAGCGTTTACGGCACCGGGGAGCTGTTTTTT. This sequence encodes CASSPQGGSVYGTGELFF.

In nucleotides, the CDR3 is TGTGCCAGCTCACCGGACAGGGCTAACTATGGCTACACCTTC. Amino acid sequence: CASSPDRANYGYTF. The chain combines TRBV18 with TRBJ1-2, with 8 nucleotides matching TRBD1. V lost 3 bases to trimming and J lost 0 bases; unmatched junction nucleotides: 0. Germline V gene lookup returns CDR1 KGHSH and CDR2 LQKENI. This CDR3 has 14 residues.

V and J are TRBV23-1 and TRBJ2-5; 8 positions agree with TRBD2. TRBV23-1 is assigned to the ORF class and has an uncertain function. V trimming: 3 bases; J trimming: 2 bases; junction bases outside the gene matches: 8. CDR3 length equals 16 residues. In DNA, the CDR3 is TGCGCCAGCAGTCATTGGCCCGGGAGGGGACAAGAGACCCAGTACTTC. Encoded protein: CASSHWPGRGQETQYF.

This clone turned up a few times. This rearrangement joins TRBV9 to TRBJ1-1; 7 bases agree with TRBD1. J lost 6 bases, V lost 4 bases, and 12 bases had no gene match. The length of the CDR3 is 15 residues. The germline V gene has CDR1 SGDLS and CDR2 YYNGEE. The chain's CDR3 is CASSPGVGGRAEAFF. In DNA form, the CDR3 reads TGTGCCAGCAGCCCCGGCGTAGGGGGCAGGGCTGAAGCTTTCTTT.

The CDR3 DNA sequence: TGTGCCATCCCCCAGGGGGGCCGAGAAACAACCGGGGCCAACGTCCTGACTTTC. Amino acids: CAIPQGGRETTGANVLTF. This chain links TRBV11-1 with TRBJ2-6, with D possibly matching TRBD1 (7 bases). Germline values: CDR1 SGHAT, CDR2 FQDESV (reference sequence). Between the trimmed V and J ends, which lost 10 bases and 4 bases, there was a span of 26 bases. The length of the CDR3 is 18 residues.

This clone was counted between two and nine times. The chain is built from TRBV11-2 and TRBJ2-1; 7 nucleotides line up with TRBD2. Germline V gene lookup returns CDR1 SGHAT and CDR2 FQNNGV. This CDR3 is built from 15 residues. V dropped 4 bases and J dropped 9; count of bases not matched to a gene: 12. DNA of the CDR3: TGTGCCAGCAGCTCTAAGGGGACTAAAGGACCTGAGCAGTTCTTC. It encodes CASSSKGTKGPEQFF.

J is TRBJ2-7 and V is TRBV29-1; tentative D call: TRBD2 (5 bases). This CDR3 comprises 13 residues. V was pared by 5 bases and J by 1 base, with 12 bases between. The V gene's germline CDR1 is SQVTM and CDR2 ANQGSEA. CDR3 protein: CSVHPSGSYEQYF. Written as DNA, the CDR3 is TGCAGCGTTCACCCCAGCGGATCCTACGAGCAGTACTTC.